Below are 29 T cell receptor beta chains sequenced from a single sample in a study of T cells and Merkel cell carcinoma outcomes. Clones were read by immunoSEQ multiplex PCR, and TCRdb kept only the in-frame ones, dropping some. The table has roughly 9,200 clones, under 90% seen once. The sequencing sample was made of tumor tissue from Merkel cell carcinoma. Receptor source: a human donor with Merkel cell carcinoma.

V usage is TRBV9 and J usage is TRBJ2-7, with D hard to call. V was clipped by 5 bases and J by 2 bases, with 20 bases between them. Germline CDR1 and CDR2: SGDLS and YYNGEE. The CDR3 totals 16 residues. Here the CDR3 DNA reads TGTGCCAGCAGGGTCCCCCACCGGTGGTCCACCTACGAGCAGTACTTC. Protein sequence: CASRVPHRWSTYEQYF.

This clone was seen a few times. The chain joins TRBV28 to TRBJ1-5, with D uncertain. The germline V gene has CDR1 MDHEN and CDR2 SYDVKM. V was cut by 5 bases and J by 9 bases, with 5 bases left in between. The CDR3 length is 10 residues. CDR3 sequence reads: CASSIRPQHF. In DNA form, the CDR3 reads TGTGCCAGCAGTATCAGGCCCCAGCATTTT.

This clone came up a few times. The chain uses TRBV4-1 and TRBJ2-4; no reliable D call. V lost 1 base, J lost 12 bases, and 7 bases lay in between. The germline gives CDR1 MGHRA, CDR2 YSYEKL. The CDR3 sequence is 11 residues long. The CDR3 nucleotides read TGCGCCAGCAGCCAAGGTTCTAGTCAGTACTTC. Translated: CASSQGSSQYF.

The chain links TRBV2 to TRBJ1-5, with TRBD1 as a possible D gene (5 bases). The germline V gene encodes CDR1 SNHLY and CDR2 FYNNEI. This CDR3 is 14 amino acids long. Trimming stripped 5 bases from V and 0 bases from J, with 8 bases between. DNA for the CDR3: TGTGCCAGCAGTTTGGACAATAGCAATCAGCCCCAGCATTTT. This encodes CASSLDNSNQPQHF.

This rearrangement joins TRBV6-5 to TRBJ2-3, with 10 bases aligning to TRBD2. The CDR3 spans 14 residues. Unmatched junction bases numbered 2, after V lost 6 bases and J lost 2 bases. Germline CDR1 MNHEY, CDR2 SVGAGI. CDR3: CASRLAGSTDTQYF. The CDR3 nucleotides read TGTGCCAGCAGACTAGCGGGGTCCACAGATACGCAGTATTTT.

The chain links TRBV13 to TRBJ2-2; 9 bases agree with TRBD1. The germline CDR1 and CDR2 sequences are PRHDT and FYEKMQ (reference sequence). The CDR3 has 16 amino acids. The trim removed 4 bases at V and 1 base at J, leaving 4 bases unmatched. This CDR3 reads CASSSKGQGNTGELFF. In nucleotides, the CDR3 is TGTGCCAGCAGCTCTAAGGGACAGGGGAACACCGGGGAGCTGTTTTTT.

The sample holds a few counts of this clone. The genes are TRBV5-1 and TRBJ1-1, with D possibly TRBD1 on 5 matching bases. This CDR3 has 13 amino acids. The germline CDR1 and CDR2 sequences are SGHRS and YFSETQ. Trimming took 0 bases from V and 3 from J, leaving 6 bases between them. CDR3 loop: CASSLAGYTEAFF. The CDR3 DNA reads as TGCGCCAGCAGCTTGGCAGGGTACACTGAAGCTTTCTTT. Looking up the rest from reference TRBV5-1 and TRBJ1-1 gives the full variable domain: KAGVTQTPRYLIKTRGQQVTLSCSPISGHRSVSWYQQTPGQGLQFLFEYFSETQRNKGNFPGRFSGRQFSNSRSEMNVSTLELGDSALYLCASSLAGYTEAFFGQGTRLTVV.

J is TRBJ2-7 and V is TRBV13, with 9 bases matching TRBD1. The germline gives CDR1 PRHDT, CDR2 FYEKMQ (reference sequence). The CDR3 consists of 14 residues. With 7 bases clipped from V and 4 bases from J, the junction kept 8 bases outside the gene matches. CDR3: CASTTGTGRYEQYF. CDR3 coding DNA: TGTGCCAGCACAACCGGGACAGGGCGGTACGAGCAGTACTTC.

The chain is built from TRBV4-3 and TRBJ1-1, with D uncertain. V gave up 4 bases and J gave up 2 bases, with 8 bases separating them. The CDR3 is made up of 13 amino acids. Germline loops: CDR1 LGHNA, CDR2 YSLEER. CDR3 in DNA: TGCGCCAGCAGCCCGCCCCCTAACACTGAAGCTTTCTTT. Encoded protein: CASSPPPNTEAFF.

The chain couples TRBV29-1 to TRBJ2-7; D may correspond to TRBD1 or TRBD2 (5 bases each). There are 14 residues in the CDR3. Germline CDR1 reads SQVTM; CDR2 reads ANQGSEA. Between the trimmed V and J ends, which lost 4 bases and 6 bases, there was a span of 19 bases. The CDR3 sequence is CSVGWGLAHREQYF. The CDR3 DNA sequence: TGCAGCGTTGGATGGGGGTTAGCGCATCGCGAGCAGTACTTC.

This chain uses TRBV18 with TRBJ2-1, with 9 positions matching TRBD1. After removal of 4 bases from V and 3 bases from J, the junction contained 4 bases not matched to a gene. CDR1 is KGHSH and CDR2 is LQKENI in the germline V gene. The CDR3 is 15 residues long. The CDR3 spells CASSRRDRVYNEQFF. CDR3 DNA: TGTGCCAGCTCACGCCGGGACAGGGTCTACAATGAGCAGTTCTTC. Based on the CDR3 plus reference TRBV18 and TRBJ2-1, the full variable domain is NAGVMQNPRHLVRRRGQEARLRCSPMKGHSHVYWYRQLPEEGLKFMVYLQKENIIDESGMPKERFSAEFPKEGPSILRIQQVVRGDSAAYFCASSRRDRVYNEQFFGPGTRLTVL.

The J gene is TRBJ1-6, the V gene TRBV6-6, with D unresolved. CDR3 length: 14 residues. Germline CDR1 and CDR2: MNHNY and SVGAGI (reference sequence). The germline V and J ends were trimmed by 5 bases and 10 bases, with 15 bases remaining between them. CDR3 in amino acids: CASSLKARGSPLHF. CDR3 in DNA: TGTGCCAGCAGTCTAAAGGCCCGAGGGTCACCCCTCCACTTT.

The chain uses TRBV5-1 and TRBJ2-5, with D possibly TRBD1 on 5 matching bases. The V end was cut by 9 bases, the J end by 8 bases, with 17 bases between. The CDR3 has 12 amino acids. CDR1 and CDR2 (germline): SGHRS, YFSETQ. The CDR3 sequence: CATRVGKDTQYF. CDR3 coding DNA: TGCGCCACCAGGGTGGGCAAGGACACCCAGTACTTC.

CDR3 DNA: TGTGCTAGTGGTTCCCCTAGCGGGGGGGCCTCCTACAATGAGCAGTTCTTC. This translates into CASGSPSGGASYNEQFF. The genes are TRBV12-5 and TRBJ2-1; 12 nucleotides match TRBD2. Germline CDR1 and CDR2: LGHNT and FRNRAP. The CDR3 consists of 17 residues. V trimming: 4 bases; J trimming: 0 bases; junction bases outside the gene matches: 4.

The V call is TRBV4-1, the J call TRBJ1-1, with D perhaps TRBD1 (6 bases). Germline V gene lookup returns CDR1 MGHRA and CDR2 YSYEKL. V was pared by 0 bases and J by 4 bases, with 15 bases between. The CDR3 is 16 residues long. The CDR3 loop reads CASSQEGLGRGTEAFF. In nucleotides, the CDR3 is TGCGCCAGCAGCCAAGAAGGACTAGGCAGGGGCACTGAAGCTTTCTTT.

J is TRBJ1-2 and V is TRBV7-9; no definite D call. Trimming took off 4 bases at V and 0 bases at J, with 6 bases between the two ends. Per the germline V gene, CDR1 is SEHNR and CDR2 is FQNEAQ (reference sequence). The CDR3 runs to 13 residues. The CDR3 region is CASSSYANYGYTF. DNA for the CDR3: TGTGCCAGCAGCTCTTACGCTAACTATGGCTACACCTTC.

This rearrangement joins TRBV28 to TRBJ1-1; D gene unclear. Germline V gene data show CDR1 as MDHEN and CDR2 as SYDVKM. The CDR3 sequence is 11 residues long. With 2 bases removed from V and 11 bases from J, the gap between germline ends came to 9 bases. CDR3 amino acids: CASSLDQTAFF. CDR3 coding DNA: TGTGCCAGCAGTTTAGATCAAACGGCTTTCTTT.

The V gene is TRBV15, the J gene TRBJ2-5, with TRBD1 identical over 11 bases. The junction had 4 bases not matched to a gene; V was cut back by 3 bases and J by 1 base. Germline values: CDR1 LNHNV, CDR2 YYDKDF (reference sequence). This CDR3 spans 16 amino acids. The chain's CDR3 is CATSSAGTGGQETQYF. CDR3 sequence (DNA): TGTGCCACCAGCAGCGCCGGGACAGGGGGCCAAGAGACCCAGTACTTC.

This clone has only a few counts. The rearrangement uses TRBV6-1 and TRBJ2-5, with 11 bases matching TRBD2. J gave up 11 bases and V 6 bases, and 14 bases lay outside the gene matches. The germline gives CDR1 MNHNS, CDR2 SASEGT. The CDR3 is 15 amino acids. As DNA, the CDR3 is TGTGCCAGCAGCGACGGGACTAGCGGAACCAAGCATCAGTACTTC. It codes for CASSDGTSGTKHQYF.

The J gene is TRBJ1-5, the V gene TRBV4-1; unclear D gene. The germline gives CDR1 MGHRA, CDR2 YSYEKL. Trimming removed 6 bases at V and 1 base at J, with 10 bases between. The length of the CDR3 is 14 residues. The CDR3 bases are TGCGCCAGCAGTCAAAGGGTAAGCAATCAGCCCCAGCATTTT. Encoded protein: CASSQRVSNQPQHF.

The CDR3 region is CASSLGTEGSPLHF. The CDR3 bases are TGTGCCAGCAGCTTAGGGACAGAGGGTTCACCCCTCCACTTT. This chain uses TRBV7-9 with TRBJ1-6; possibly TRBD1 for D (6 bases). The V end lost 1 base, the J end lost 9 bases, and 10 bases lay between the germline ends. The CDR3 length is 14 residues. CDR1 is SEHNR, CDR2 FQNEAQ, per germline (reference sequence).

The CDR3 bases are TGTGCCAGCAATCGGGACAGGCAGTATGGCTACACCTTC. It is translated as CASNRDRQYGYTF. J is TRBJ1-2 and V is TRBV2; 8 bases are shared with TRBD1. J was trimmed by 5 bases and V by 7 bases; bases with no gene match: 6. Germline CDR1 and CDR2: SNHLY and FYNNEI. This CDR3 contains 13 residues.

The rearrangement links TRBV7-2 to TRBJ2-3, with D perhaps matching TRBD2 (5 bases). Trimming removed 6 bases at V and 0 bases at J, with 13 bases between. The CDR3 extends over 15 amino acids. Germline CDR1 and CDR2: SGHTA and FQGNSA. CDR3 nucleotides: TGTGCCAGCAGTAGAGGACTGTTTAGCACAGATACGCAGTATTTT. Amino acids: CASSRGLFSTDTQYF.

The chain combines TRBV15 with TRBJ1-1; no reliable D call. Trimming stripped 5 bases from V and 3 bases from J, with 10 bases between. The CDR3 is made up of 13 amino acids. Germline V gene lookup returns CDR1 LNHNV and CDR2 YYDKDF (reference sequence). The CDR3 DNA reads TGTGCCACCAGCCGAAAGGTCGACACTGAAGCTTTCTTT. Its translation: CATSRKVDTEAFF.

This clone has only a few counts. The rearrangement links TRBV9 to TRBJ1-4; D remains unclear. There are 13 residues in the CDR3. The V end was cut by 0 bases, the J end by 8 bases, with 8 bases between. Germline V gene lookup returns CDR1 SGDLS and CDR2 YYNGEE. The CDR3 spells CASSVGPGEKLFF. The CDR3 nucleotides read TGTGCCAGCAGCGTAGGGCCCGGGGAAAAACTGTTTTTT.

The J gene is TRBJ2-7, the V gene TRBV5-1; D call uncertain. CDR1 SGHRS and CDR2 YFSETQ come from the germline V gene. This CDR3 is built from 13 residues. The V and J ends lost 1 base and 3 bases respectively, with 8 bases between them. The chain's CDR3 is CASSLTAYYEQYF. Written as DNA, the CDR3 is TGCGCCAGCAGCTTGACAGCATACTACGAGCAGTACTTC. Supplemented by reference TRBV5-1 and TRBJ2-7, the full variable domain reads KAGVTQTPRYLIKTRGQQVTLSCSPISGHRSVSWYQQTPGQGLQFLFEYFSETQRNKGNFPGRFSGRQFSNSRSEMNVSTLELGDSALYLCASSLTAYYEQYFGPGTRLTVT.

The V call is TRBV29-1, the J call TRBJ2-1; TRBD1 matches 8 bases. Germline V gives CDR1 SQVTM, CDR2 ANQGSEA. The CDR3 is made up of 12 amino acids. The V gene end was trimmed by 6 bases and the J gene end by 3 bases; junction bases not matched to a gene: 1. The DNA of the CDR3 is TGCAGCGTGGACAGGGACTACAATGAGCAGTTCTTC. The encoded protein is CSVDRDYNEQFF.

The chain employs TRBV5-4 and TRBJ1-2, with no clear D. The CDR3 length is 15 residues. Trimming pared 5 bases from V and 8 bases from J, leaving 22 bases between. Germline V CDR1 and CDR2: SGHNT, YYREEE (reference sequence). CDR3: CASSPFVGGSLGYTF. CDR3 coding DNA: TGTGCCAGCAGTCCCTTCGTGGGTGGGTCCCTCGGCTACACCTTC.

V usage is TRBV11-2 and J usage is TRBJ2-2, with 7 bases lining up with TRBD1. The CDR3 loop spans 16 amino acids. CDR1 and CDR2 from the germline V gene are SGHAT and FQNNGV. The trim removed 5 bases at V and 6 bases at J, leaving 12 bases unmatched. The CDR3 DNA sequence: TGTGCCAGCAGCCCGAGACAGGGTTTTCCTCCCGGGGAGCTGTTTTTT. Encoded protein: CASSPRQGFPPGELFF.